This T cell receptor beta chain was captured in a study of response to subunit inactivated influenza vaccine. Study-wide results and limits: New T cells are recruited in small numbers by each seasonal influenza vaccination, according to the authors' suggestion.

The CDR3 is 16 residues long. The germline V gene has CDR1 SGHRS and CDR2 YFSETQ. V shed 2 bases and J shed 0 bases, with 13 bases lying between them. Using its own MiXCR run on the RT-PCR reads, TCRdb lists one record per CDR3 protein. Altogether hundreds of thousands of distinct CDR3 sequences are present, 11% to 15% being singletons, with the ten largest covering around 7%. This clonotype has more than one count but fewer than ten. Its specificity is not known. The source was PBMCs from blood, collected approximately 15 days before vaccination. The rearrangement uses TRBV5-1 and TRBJ2-3, with unresolved D. The clonotype was recovered from a man aged 50 to 59 who received an inactivated influenza vaccine. Written as DNA, the CDR3 is TGCGCCAGCAGCTTCACTCTTTTATCTAGCACAGATACGCAGTATTTT. Protein: CASSFTLLSSTDTQYF.